The 6 T cell receptor beta chains below all came from one sample that was sequenced in a study of radiation and T cells in renal cell carcinoma. Time point: baseline pretreatment blood. Treatment indicated: 15 Gy SBRT to primary tumor, nephrectomy 4 weeks later. Sequencing was performed with immunoSEQ multiplex PCR; in TCRdb, only in-frame clones are kept and a portion is missing. The sample consists of approximately 110,000 clones, approximately 78% of them appearing once. The sample was blood, taken from a patient whose treatment included radiotherapy and nephrectomy. These receptors originate from a woman aged 55-70 years with renal cell carcinoma.

This clone occurred once. Germline and junction disagree at one end, which may indicate a read error. V usage is TRBV5-1 and J usage is TRBJ2-1; D possibly uses TRBD1 or TRBD2 (5 bases each). CDR1 is SGHRS, CDR2 YFSETQ, per germline. This CDR3 spans 14 amino acids. This CDR3 reads CASSPRAPGYEQFF. The DNA for the CDR3 is TGTGCCAGCAGCCCGAGGGCCCCAGGGTATGAGCAGTTCTTC.

The rearrangement uses TRBV5-1 and TRBJ2-4; 14 bases are a match to TRBD2. The CDR3 length is 16 residues. Germline CDR1 and CDR2: SGHRS and YFSETQ. V shed 0 bases and J 5 bases; nucleotides not matched to a gene: 1. The CDR3 loop is CASSLAGLAGENIQYF. The CDR3 DNA reads TGCGCCAGCAGCTTGGCGGGACTAGCGGGGGAAAACATTCAGTACTTC.

The CDR3 DNA reads TGTGCCAGCAGCTTAGATGGGACCGGTAACTATGGCTACACCTTC. Its translation is CASSLDGTGNYGYTF. The chain recombines TRBV7-9 with TRBJ1-2, with D maybe TRBD1 (5 bases). This CDR3 comprises 15 residues. With 1 base removed from V and 1 base from J, the gap between germline ends came to 10 bases. Germline V gene lookup returns CDR1 SEHNR and CDR2 FQNEAQ (reference sequence).

The chain carries TRBV6-4 and TRBJ1-5; no clear D gene. V lost 4 bases, J lost 4 bases, and 11 bases lay in between. This CDR3 has 14 residues. Per the germline V gene, CDR1 is MRHNA and CDR2 is SNTAGT. The CDR3 DNA follows: TGTGCCAGCAGTGCGGACGGCGGAAATCAGCCCCAGCATTTT. Amino acid sequence: CASSADGGNQPQHF.

V and J are TRBV5-1 and TRBJ2-1; 9 nucleotides line up with TRBD1. This CDR3 is built from 16 residues. Losses at the gene ends were 7 bases for V and 6 bases for J; bases not matched to a gene: 14. Germline loops: CDR1 SGHRS, CDR2 YFSETQ. The CDR3 nucleotides are TGCGCCAGCCGCCCATGGGTGGGACAGGGAGTCAATGAGCAGTTCTTC. The encoded protein is CASRPWVGQGVNEQFF.

The V gene is TRBV7-3, the J gene TRBJ2-7; possibly TRBD2 for D (6 bases). The CDR3 runs to 15 residues. Trimming removed 0 bases at V and 5 bases at J, with 14 bases between. CDR1 SGHTA and CDR2 FQGTGA come from the germline V gene. The CDR3 protein is CASSLTFGLQHEQYF. The CDR3 nucleotides read TGTGCCAGCAGCTTAACGTTCGGACTACAGCACGAGCAGTACTTC.